The 14 T cell receptor beta chains below were found in one sample sequenced in a study of beta chain features in type 1 diabetes. Expressed TCRB transcripts were sequenced after all isolated RNA was converted to cDNA. Sequencing used immunoSEQ multiplex PCR; TCRdb keeps in-frame clones, though not all of them. The table shows some 250,000 clones, with about 25% occurring only once. The material sequenced was central memory CD4+ T cells from blood. The receptors stem from a man aged 25-40 years in good health.

Ten or more counts support this clone. V and J are TRBV9 and TRBJ2-1; TRBD1 matches at 9 bases. The CDR3 extends over 15 amino acids. V was pared by 8 bases and J by 3 bases, with 9 bases of the junction left unmatched. The germline gives CDR1 SGDLS, CDR2 YYNGEE. CDR3: CASTLGQGNYNEQFF. In DNA form, the CDR3 reads TGTGCCAGTACCCTGGGACAGGGAAACTACAATGAGCAGTTCTTC.

The chain is built from TRBV18 and TRBJ2-1; 9 bases line up with TRBD2. This CDR3 contains 15 residues. The germline V gene has CDR1 KGHSH and CDR2 LQKENI. V gave up 4 bases and J gave up 8 bases; unmatched junction bases: 9. The CDR3 reads CASSLNSGRADEQFF. In nucleotides, the CDR3 is TGTGCCAGCTCACTTAATAGCGGGAGAGCTGATGAGCAGTTCTTC.

This chain connects TRBV4-3 to TRBJ1-5, with D unresolved. Germline V gene sequence: CDR1 LGHNA, CDR2 YSLEER. The CDR3 has 13 residues. The V end was cut by 4 bases, the J end by 5 bases, with 9 bases between. CDR3 sequence reads: CASSPSSDQPQHF. The CDR3 nucleotides read TGCGCCAGCAGCCCCTCGTCCGATCAGCCCCAGCATTTT.

This clone turned up a few times. The chain couples TRBV28 to TRBJ1-2, with D uncertain. CDR3 length: 13 residues. With 4 bases removed from V and 8 bases from J, the gap between germline ends came to 14 bases. Germline V gene lookup returns CDR1 MDHEN and CDR2 SYDVKM. The DNA for the CDR3 is TGTGCCAGCAGTTACCCGGCAGTGGGGGGCTACACCTTC. This sequence encodes CASSYPAVGGYTF.

A few counts support this clone. The chain carries TRBV4-3 and TRBJ2-2, with a tentative D call TRBD2 (5 bases). This CDR3 has 13 residues. V was pared by 0 bases and J by 14 bases, with 13 bases between. CDR1 is LGHNA and CDR2 is YSLEER in the germline V gene. DNA for the CDR3: TGCGCCAGCAGCCAAGAAGGAGGCTTCCACCTGTTTTTT. It encodes CASSQEGGFHLFF.

This clone was counted a few times. V is TRBV7-2 and J is TRBJ2-5; D not certain. In germline, CDR1 is SGHTA, CDR2 FQGNSA. The CDR3 spans 13 residues. The V and J ends lost 4 bases and 2 bases respectively, with 8 bases between them. CDR3 DNA: TGTGCCAGCAGCTCGCTAGTGCAAGAGACCCAGTACTTC. Translating gives CASSSLVQETQYF.

This clone was detected many times. This chain joins TRBV5-8 and TRBJ2-3; 8 nucleotides line up with TRBD2. Trimming at V came to 5 bases and at J to 3 bases, leaving 14 bases not matched to a gene. Germline CDR1 and CDR2: SGHTS and YDEGEE. This CDR3 is built from 17 residues. The DNA of the CDR3 is TGTGCCAGCAGAAGTCCCGGGAGGGCCGGGGGGACAGATACGCAGTATTTT. This encodes CASRSPGRAGGTDTQYF.

This chain links TRBV2 with TRBJ2-7; D possibly matches TRBD1 or TRBD2 (7 bases each). The germline gives CDR1 SNHLY, CDR2 FYNNEI. The CDR3 loop spans 13 amino acids. The germline V and J ends were trimmed by 6 bases and 13 bases, with 22 bases remaining between them. The CDR3 sequence is CASSRDTGASGYF. As DNA, the CDR3 is TGTGCCAGCAGCCGTGATACAGGGGCTAGCGGATACTTC.

The V gene is TRBV15, the J gene TRBJ2-5; D gene unclear. The CDR3 is made up of 12 amino acids. Germline V gene lookup returns CDR1 LNHNV and CDR2 YYDKDF (reference sequence). V was pared by 0 bases and J by 6 bases, with 5 bases between. Here the CDR3 reads CATSRDVQTQYF. The CDR3 nucleotides are TGTGCCACCAGCAGAGACGTACAGACCCAGTACTTC.

In this sample, this clone turned up a few times. The chain joins TRBV7-2 to TRBJ2-1, with unresolved D. Germline V lookup: CDR1 SGHTA, CDR2 FQGNSA. The V end lost 3 bases, the J end lost 0 bases, and 6 bases lay between the germline ends. This CDR3 is 14 amino acids long. As DNA, the CDR3 is TGTGCCAGCAGCTTCGTAAGCTCCTACAATGAGCAGTTCTTC. This encodes CASSFVSSYNEQFF.

This clone was recorded a few times. The V gene is TRBV7-2, the J gene TRBJ2-7, with TRBD1 matching over 9 bases. The CDR3 runs to 15 residues. Germline CDR1 SGHTA, CDR2 FQGNSA. V was clipped by 5 bases and J by 0 bases; unmatched bases: 5. The CDR3 sequence is CASSRQGGNSYEQYF. The CDR3 DNA follows: TGTGCCAGCAGCCGACAGGGGGGCAACTCCTACGAGCAGTACTTC.

This clone has just a few counts. The chain recombines TRBV30 with TRBJ2-5; 9 positions match TRBD2. CDR3 size: 15 residues. Losses at the gene ends were 1 base for V and 1 base for J; bases not matched to a gene: 4. Per the germline V gene, CDR1 is GTSNPN and CDR2 is SVGIG (reference sequence). The CDR3 protein is CAWSAGLAPQETQYF. In DNA, the CDR3 is TGTGCCTGGAGTGCGGGACTAGCACCCCAAGAGACCCAGTACTTC.

CDR3 DNA sequence: TGTGCCAGCAGTTACTCGCCTAGCGGGGTAGGAGATGAGCAGTTCTTC. This codes for CASSYSPSGVGDEQFF. The chain is built from TRBV6-5 and TRBJ2-1; 9 bases align to TRBD2. Trimming removed 0 bases from V and 8 bases from J; junction bases left unmatched: 8. Germline lookup yields CDR1 MNHEY and CDR2 SVGAGI. The CDR3 has 16 amino acids.

The CDR3 DNA is TGTGCCAGCAGTTCCCCTAGGACGGCTAACTATGGCTACACCTTC. It codes for CASSSPRTANYGYTF. V gene TRBV6-5 combines with J gene TRBJ1-2; D not resolved. The CDR3 is 15 residues long. Germline V gene sequence: CDR1 MNHEY, CDR2 SVGAGI. Trimming stripped 4 bases from V and 0 bases from J, with 12 bases between.